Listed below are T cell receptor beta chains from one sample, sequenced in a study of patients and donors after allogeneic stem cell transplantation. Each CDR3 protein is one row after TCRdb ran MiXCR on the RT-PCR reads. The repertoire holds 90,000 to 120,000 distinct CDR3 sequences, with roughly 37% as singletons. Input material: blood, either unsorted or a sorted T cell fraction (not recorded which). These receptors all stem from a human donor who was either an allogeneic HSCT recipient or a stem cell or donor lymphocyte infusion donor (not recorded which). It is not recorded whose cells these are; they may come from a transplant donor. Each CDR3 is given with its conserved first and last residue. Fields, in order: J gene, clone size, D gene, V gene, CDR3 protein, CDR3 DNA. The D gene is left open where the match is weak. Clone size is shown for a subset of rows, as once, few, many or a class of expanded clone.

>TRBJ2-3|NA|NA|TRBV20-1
CSASSEFTDTQYF
TGCAGTGCCAGTTCAGAGTTCACAGATACGCAGTATTTT
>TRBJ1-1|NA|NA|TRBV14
CASSRRPDPNTEAFF
TGTGCCAGCAGCCGACGGCCAGATCCGAACACTGAAGCTTTCTTT
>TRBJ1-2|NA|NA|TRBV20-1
CSARDGGFGYTF
TGCAGTGCTAGAGATGGGGGTTTTGGCTACACCTTC
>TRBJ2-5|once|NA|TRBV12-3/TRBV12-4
CASNQGYWETQYF
TGTGCCAGCAACCAGGGGTATTGGGAGACCCAGTACTTC
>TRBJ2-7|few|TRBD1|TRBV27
CASSPRDRPYEQYF
TGTGCCAGCAGTCCCCGGGACAGGCCCTACGAGCAGTACTTC
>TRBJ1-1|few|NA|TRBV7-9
CASSLVEGTEAFF
TGTGCCAGCAGCTTAGTCGAAGGGACAGAAGCTTTCTTT
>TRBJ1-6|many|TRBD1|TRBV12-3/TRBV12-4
CASSPGTGDSPLHF
TGTGCCAGCAGTCCGGGGACAGGGGATTCACCCCTCCACTTT
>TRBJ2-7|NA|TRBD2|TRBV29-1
CSVGRGASYEQYF
TGCAGCGTTGGGCGGGGGGCTAGCTACGAGCAGTACTTC
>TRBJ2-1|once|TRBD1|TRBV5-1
CASGMGPMPDRDSSYNEQFF
TGCGCCAGCGGCATGGGGCCCATGCCGGACAGGGATAGCTCCTACAATGAGCAGTTCTTC
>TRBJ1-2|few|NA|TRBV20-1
CSAARADFGYTF
TGCAGTGCTGCCCGCGCGGACTTTGGCTACACCTTC
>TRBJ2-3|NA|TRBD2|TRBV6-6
CASMGTTSGSPSDTQYF
TGTGCCAGCATGGGCACGACTAGCGGGAGTCCTTCAGATACGCAGTATTTT
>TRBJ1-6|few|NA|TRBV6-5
CASSYLMPQYNSPLHF
TGTGCCAGCAGTTACCTAATGCCCCAGTATAATTCACCCCTCCACTTT
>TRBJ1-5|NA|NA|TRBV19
CASSNGGTTGQPQHF
TGTGCCAGTAGTAATGGGGGAACAACAGGTCAGCCCCAGCATTTT
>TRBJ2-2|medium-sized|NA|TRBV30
CAWSVNGGELFF
TGTGCCTGGAGTGTAAATGGCGGGGAGCTGTTTTTT
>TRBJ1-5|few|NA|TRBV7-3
CASSLRQNQPQHF
TGTGCCAGCAGCCTCCGACAGAATCAGCCCCAGCATTTT
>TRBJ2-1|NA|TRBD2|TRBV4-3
CASSDYGTSGDNEQFF
TGCGCCAGCAGCGATTATGGGACTAGCGGAGACAATGAGCAGTTCTTC
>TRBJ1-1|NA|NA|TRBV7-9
CASSLKWANTEAFF
TGTGCCAGCAGCCTCAAGTGGGCAAACACTGAAGCTTTCTTT
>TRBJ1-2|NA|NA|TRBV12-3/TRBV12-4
CASSSSDGNYGYTF
TGTGCCAGCAGTTCCTCGGACGGGAACTATGGCTACACCTTC
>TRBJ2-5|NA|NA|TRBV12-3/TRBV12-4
CASSPQRTRATQYF
TGTGCCAGCAGCCCCCAAAGGACAAGGGCGACCCAGTACTTC
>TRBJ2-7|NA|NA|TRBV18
CASSPGAAYEQYF
TGTGCCAGCTCACCAGGTGCGGCCTACGAGCAGTACTTC